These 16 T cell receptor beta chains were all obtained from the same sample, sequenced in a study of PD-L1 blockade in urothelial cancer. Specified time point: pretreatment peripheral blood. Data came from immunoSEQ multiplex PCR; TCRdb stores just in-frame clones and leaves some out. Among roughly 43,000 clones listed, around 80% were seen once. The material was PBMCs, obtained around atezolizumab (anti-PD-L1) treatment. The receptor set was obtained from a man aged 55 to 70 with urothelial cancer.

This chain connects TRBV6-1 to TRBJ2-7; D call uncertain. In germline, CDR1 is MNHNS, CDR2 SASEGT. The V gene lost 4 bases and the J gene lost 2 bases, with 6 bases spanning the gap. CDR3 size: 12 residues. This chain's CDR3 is CASSGEAYEQYF. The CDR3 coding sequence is TGTGCCAGCAGTGGCGAAGCCTACGAGCAGTACTTC.

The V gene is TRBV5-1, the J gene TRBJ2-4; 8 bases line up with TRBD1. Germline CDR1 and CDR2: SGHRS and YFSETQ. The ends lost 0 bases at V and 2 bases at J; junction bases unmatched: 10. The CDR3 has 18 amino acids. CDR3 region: CASSLGMGQGATKNIQYF. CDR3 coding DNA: TGCGCCAGCAGCTTGGGGATGGGGCAGGGGGCAACCAAAAACATTCAGTACTTC.

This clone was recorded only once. The chain's CDR3 is CASSQGLAGGREQYF. DNA of the CDR3: TGTGCCAGCAGCCAGGGACTAGCGGGAGGTCGGGAGCAGTACTTC. The rearrangement links TRBV28 to TRBJ2-7; 15 nucleotides align to TRBD2. The V gene's germline CDR1 is MDHEN and CDR2 SYDVKM. V shed 6 bases and J 7 bases; nucleotides not matched to a gene: 7. This CDR3 region has 15 residues. Full variable domain (missing parts from reference TRBV28 and TRBJ2-7): DVKVTQSSRYLVKRTGEKVFLECVQDMDHENMFWYRQDPGLGLRLIYFSYDVKMKEKGDIPEGYSVSREKKERFSLILESASTNQTSMYLCASSQGLAGGREQYFGPGTRLTVT.

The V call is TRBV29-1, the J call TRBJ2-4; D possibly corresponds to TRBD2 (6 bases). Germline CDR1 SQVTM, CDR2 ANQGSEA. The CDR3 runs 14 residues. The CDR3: CSDFRRGAKNIQYF. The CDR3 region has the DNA TGCAGTGACTTTCGGAGGGGAGCCAAAAACATTCAGTACTTC.

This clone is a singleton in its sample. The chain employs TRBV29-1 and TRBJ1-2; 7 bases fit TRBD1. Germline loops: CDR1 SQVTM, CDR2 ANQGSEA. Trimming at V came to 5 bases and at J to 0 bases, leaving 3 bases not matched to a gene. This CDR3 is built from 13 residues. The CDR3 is CSVPGTANYGYTF. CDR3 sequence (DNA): TGCAGCGTTCCGGGGACAGCTAACTATGGCTACACCTTC.

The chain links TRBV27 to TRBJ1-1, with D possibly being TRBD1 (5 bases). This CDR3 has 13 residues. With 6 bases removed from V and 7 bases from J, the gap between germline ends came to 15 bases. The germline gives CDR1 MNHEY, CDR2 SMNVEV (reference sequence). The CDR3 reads CASRGLRGNEAFF. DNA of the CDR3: TGTGCCAGCAGGGGGCTCCGGGGGAATGAAGCTTTCTTT.

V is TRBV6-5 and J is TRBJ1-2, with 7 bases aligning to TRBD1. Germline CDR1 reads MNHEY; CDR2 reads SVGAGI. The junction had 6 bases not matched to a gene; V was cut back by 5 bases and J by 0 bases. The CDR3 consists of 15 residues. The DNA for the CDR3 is TGTGCCAGCAGTCCCAGGGGGAAGGCTAACTATGGCTACACCTTC. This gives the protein CASSPRGKANYGYTF.

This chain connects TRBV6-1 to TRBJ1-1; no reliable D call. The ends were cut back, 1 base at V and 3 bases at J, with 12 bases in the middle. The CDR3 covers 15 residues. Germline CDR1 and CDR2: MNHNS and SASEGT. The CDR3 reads CASSEVEGGHTEAFF. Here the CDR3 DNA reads TGTGCCAGCAGTGAAGTAGAGGGAGGGCACACTGAAGCTTTCTTT.

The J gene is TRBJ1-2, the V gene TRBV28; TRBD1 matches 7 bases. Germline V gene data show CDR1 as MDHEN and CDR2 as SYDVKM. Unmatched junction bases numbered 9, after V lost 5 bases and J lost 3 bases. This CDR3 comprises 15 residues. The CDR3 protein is CASSGQEGSYYGYTF. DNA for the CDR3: TGTGCCAGCAGTGGACAGGAGGGCTCCTACTATGGCTACACCTTC.

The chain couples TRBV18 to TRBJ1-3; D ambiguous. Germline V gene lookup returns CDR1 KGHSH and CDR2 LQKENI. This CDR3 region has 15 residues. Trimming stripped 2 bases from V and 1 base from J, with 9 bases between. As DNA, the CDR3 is TGTGCCAGCTCACCAGCGGATCTGTCTGGAAACACCATATATTTT. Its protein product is CASSPADLSGNTIYF.

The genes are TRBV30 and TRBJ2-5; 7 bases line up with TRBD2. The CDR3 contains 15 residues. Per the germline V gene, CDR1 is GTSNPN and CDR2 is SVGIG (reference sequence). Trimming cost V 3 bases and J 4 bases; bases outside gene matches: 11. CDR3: CAWRTVAGAGETQYF. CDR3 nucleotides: TGTGCCTGGAGGACGGTGGCGGGAGCTGGAGAGACCCAGTACTTC. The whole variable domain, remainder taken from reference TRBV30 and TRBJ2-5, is SQTIHQWPATLVQPVGSPLSLECTVEGTSNPNLYWYRQAAGRGLQLLFYSVGIGQISSEVPQNLSASRPQDRQFILSSKKLLLSDSGFYLCAWRTVAGAGETQYFGPGTRLLVL.

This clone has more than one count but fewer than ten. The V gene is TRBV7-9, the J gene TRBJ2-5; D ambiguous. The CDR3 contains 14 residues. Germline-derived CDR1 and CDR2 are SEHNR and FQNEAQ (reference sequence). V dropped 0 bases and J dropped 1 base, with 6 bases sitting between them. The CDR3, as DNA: TGTGCCAGCAGCTTAGCTAGAGGCCAAGAGACCCAGTACTTC. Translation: CASSLARGQETQYF.

The CDR3 DNA reads as TGTGCAAGTCGCTCCAGGACTAGTTCTACCGGGGAGCTGTTTTTT. It translates to CASRSRTSSTGELFF. The V and J genes are TRBV12-2 and TRBJ2-2; the table's D call, TRBD2, was not checked against the DNA. TRBV12-2 is an annotated pseudogene. The CDR3 is made up of 15 amino acids.

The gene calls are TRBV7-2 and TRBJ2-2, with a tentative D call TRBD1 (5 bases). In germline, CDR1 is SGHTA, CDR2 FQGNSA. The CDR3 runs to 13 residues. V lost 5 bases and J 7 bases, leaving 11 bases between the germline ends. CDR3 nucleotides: TGTGCCAGCAGCCTGGGGCCCATCGGGGAGCTGTTTTTT. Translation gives CASSLGPIGELFF.

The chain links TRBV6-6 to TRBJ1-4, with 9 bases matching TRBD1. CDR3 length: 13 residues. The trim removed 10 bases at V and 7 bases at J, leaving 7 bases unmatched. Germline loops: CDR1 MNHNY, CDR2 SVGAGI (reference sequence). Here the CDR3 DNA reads TGTGCCACCTGGCTGGGACAGGGTGAAAAACTGTTTTTT. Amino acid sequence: CATWLGQGEKLFF.

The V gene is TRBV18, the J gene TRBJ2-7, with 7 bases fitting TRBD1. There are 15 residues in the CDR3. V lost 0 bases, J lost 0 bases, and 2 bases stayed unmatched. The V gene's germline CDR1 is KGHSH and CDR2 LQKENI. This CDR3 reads CASSPPWTGSYEQYF. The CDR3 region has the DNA TGTGCCAGCTCACCACCGTGGACAGGCTCCTACGAGCAGTACTTC. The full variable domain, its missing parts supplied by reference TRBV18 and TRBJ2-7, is NAGVMQNPRHLVRRRGQEARLRCSPMKGHSHVYWYRQLPEEGLKFMVYLQKENIIDESGMPKERFSAEFPKEGPSILRIQQVVRGDSAAYFCASSPPWTGSYEQYFGPGTRLTVT.